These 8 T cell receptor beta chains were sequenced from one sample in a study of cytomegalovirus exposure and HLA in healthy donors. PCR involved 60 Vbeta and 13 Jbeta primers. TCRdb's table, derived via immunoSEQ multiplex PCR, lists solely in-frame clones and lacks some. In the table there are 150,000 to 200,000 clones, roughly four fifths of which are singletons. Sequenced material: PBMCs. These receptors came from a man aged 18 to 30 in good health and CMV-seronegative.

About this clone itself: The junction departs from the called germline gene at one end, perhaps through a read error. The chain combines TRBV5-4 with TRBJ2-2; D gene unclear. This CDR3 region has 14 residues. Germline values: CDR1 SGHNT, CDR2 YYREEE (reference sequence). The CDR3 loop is CASSLAANTGELFF. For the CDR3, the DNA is TGTGCCAGCAGTTTGGCAGCGAACACCGGGGAGCTGTTTTTT.

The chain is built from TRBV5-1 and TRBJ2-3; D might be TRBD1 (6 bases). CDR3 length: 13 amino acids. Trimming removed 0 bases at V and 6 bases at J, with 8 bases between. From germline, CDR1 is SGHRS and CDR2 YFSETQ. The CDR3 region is CASSLDRVDTQYF. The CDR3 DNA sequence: TGCGCCAGCAGCTTGGACAGGGTGGATACGCAGTATTTT.

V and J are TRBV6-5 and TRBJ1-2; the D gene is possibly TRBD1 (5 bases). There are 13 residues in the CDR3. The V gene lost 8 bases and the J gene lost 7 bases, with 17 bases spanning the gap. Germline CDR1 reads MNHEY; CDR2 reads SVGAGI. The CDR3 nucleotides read TGTGCCAGCCGCGACGGGGGAGGGTTTGGCTACACCTTC. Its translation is CASRDGGGFGYTF.

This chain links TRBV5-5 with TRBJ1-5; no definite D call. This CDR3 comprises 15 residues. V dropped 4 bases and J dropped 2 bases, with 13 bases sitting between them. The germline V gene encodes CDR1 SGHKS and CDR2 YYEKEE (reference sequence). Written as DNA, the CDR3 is TGTGCCAGCAGCCTGGCGGGGATGGGCAATCAGCCCCAGCATTTT. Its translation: CASSLAGMGNQPQHF.

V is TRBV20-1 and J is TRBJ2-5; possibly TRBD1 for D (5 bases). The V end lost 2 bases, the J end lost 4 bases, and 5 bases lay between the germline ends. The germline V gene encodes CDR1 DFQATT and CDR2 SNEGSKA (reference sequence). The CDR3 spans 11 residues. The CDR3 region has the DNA TGCAGTGCTAGAAGGGGAGAGACCCAGTACTTC. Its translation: CSARRGETQYF.

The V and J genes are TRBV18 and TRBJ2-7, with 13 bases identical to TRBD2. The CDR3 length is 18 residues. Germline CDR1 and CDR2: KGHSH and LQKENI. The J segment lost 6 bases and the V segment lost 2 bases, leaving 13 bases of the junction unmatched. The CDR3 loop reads CASSPALAGGIRGSEQYF. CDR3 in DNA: TGTGCCAGCTCACCAGCACTAGCGGGAGGGATTCGGGGCTCCGAGCAGTACTTC.

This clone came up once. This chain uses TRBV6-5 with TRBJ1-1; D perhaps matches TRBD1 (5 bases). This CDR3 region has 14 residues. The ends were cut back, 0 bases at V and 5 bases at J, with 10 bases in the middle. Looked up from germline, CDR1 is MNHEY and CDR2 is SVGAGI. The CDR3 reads CASSYSPGRTEAFF. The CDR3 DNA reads TGTGCCAGCAGTTACTCGCCAGGGCGGACTGAAGCTTTCTTT.

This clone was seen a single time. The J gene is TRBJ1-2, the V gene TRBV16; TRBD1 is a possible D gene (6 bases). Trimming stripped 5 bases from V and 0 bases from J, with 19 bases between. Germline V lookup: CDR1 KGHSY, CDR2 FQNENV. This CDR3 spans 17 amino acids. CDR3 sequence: CASSETMTGPANYGYTF. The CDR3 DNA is TGTGCCAGCAGCGAAACAATGACAGGACCCGCTAACTATGGCTACACCTTC. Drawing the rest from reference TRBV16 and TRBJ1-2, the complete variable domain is GEEVAQTPKHLVRGEGQKAKLYCAPIKGHSYVFWYQQVLKNEFKFLISFQNENVFDETGMPKERFSAKCLPNSPCSLEIQATKLEDSAVYFCASSETMTGPANYGYTFGSGTRLTVV.